The table lists the clone carrying this TCR beta chain with a few counts. Its target is unknown. The sample comes from a study of T cell responses to AZD1222 COVID-19 vaccine. General observations from the study: At baseline, just a handful of AZD1222 recipients tested seropositive. Nearly half of unique spike-specific TCRs reportedly avoided B.1.351 and B.1.1.7 mutated regions. Donor demographics were predominantly white British with a female majority; clonal diversity may be underestimated.

The analysis combined second doses at about 4 or about 12 weeks. V lost 3 bases, J lost 4 bases, and 12 bases lay in between. This CDR3 comprises 14 residues. CDR1 is SGHTA and CDR2 is FQGNSA in the germline V gene. Clones were sequenced by immunoSEQ multiplex PCR, and TCRdb holds only the in-frame ones, with some missing. The sample lists around 190,000 clones, 85% to 90% occurring once. The source material was peripheral blood, sampled 28 days after the second AZD1222 dose. The rearrangement joins TRBV7-2 to TRBJ1-2; possibly TRBD1 for D (6 bases). The source of this sequence is an adult who received the AZD1222 COVID-19 vaccine. Written as DNA, the CDR3 is TGTGCCAGCAGCTTGGGGGCAGGGGCCTATGGCTACACCTTC. Amino acids: CASSLGAGAYGYTF.